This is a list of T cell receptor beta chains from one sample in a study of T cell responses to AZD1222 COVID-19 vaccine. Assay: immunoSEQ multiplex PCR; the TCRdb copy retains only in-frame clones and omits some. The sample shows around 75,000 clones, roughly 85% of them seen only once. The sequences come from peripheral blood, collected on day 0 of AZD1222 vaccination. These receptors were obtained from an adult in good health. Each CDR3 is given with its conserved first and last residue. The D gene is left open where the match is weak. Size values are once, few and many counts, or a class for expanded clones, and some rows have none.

CDR3 protein: CAWSLGGAGSGYGYTF; CDR3 DNA: TGTGCCTGGAGTTTGGGTGGAGCAGGGTCCGGCTATGGCTACACCTTC; clone size: NA; V gene: TRBV30; D gene: NA; J gene: TRBJ1-2
CDR3 protein: CASTSSVVRGEQYF; CDR3 DNA: TGCGCCAGCACCTCCTCGGTAGTAAGGGGAGAGCAGTACTTC; clone size: once; V gene: TRBV5-1; D gene: NA; J gene: TRBJ2-7
CDR3 protein: CASSLEFTGELFF; CDR3 DNA: TGTGCCAGCAGTTTAGAGTTCACCGGGGAGCTGTTTTTT; clone size: NA; V gene: TRBV27; D gene: NA; J gene: TRBJ2-2
CDR3 protein: CASSLNSPGTTNEQYF; CDR3 DNA: TGTGCCAGCAGCTTAAATTCGCCAGGGACGACCAACGAGCAGTACTTC; clone size: NA; V gene: TRBV7-3; D gene: NA; J gene: TRBJ2-7
CDR3 protein: CASSIQGRSTEAFF; CDR3 DNA: TGTGCCAGTAGTATCCAGGGGAGGTCCACTGAAGCTTTCTTT; clone size: NA; V gene: TRBV19; D gene: NA; J gene: TRBJ1-1
CDR3 protein: CASRVGQGSSYEQYF; CDR3 DNA: TGTGCCAGCAGAGTGGGACAGGGGAGCTCCTACGAGCAGTACTTC; clone size: NA; V gene: TRBV6-5; D gene: TRBD1; J gene: TRBJ2-7
CDR3 protein: CASSGLAGGLTDTQYF; CDR3 DNA: TGTGCCAGCAGTGGTCTAGCGGGGGGGCTGACAGATACGCAGTATTTT; clone size: few; V gene: TRBV27; D gene: TRBD2; J gene: TRBJ2-3
CDR3 protein: CASSEDENGIDEQFF; CDR3 DNA: TGTGCCAGCAGTGAAGACGAAAATGGAATCGATGAGCAGTTCTTC; clone size: NA; V gene: TRBV5-5; D gene: NA; J gene: TRBJ2-1
CDR3 protein: CASSLTLGRYGYTF; CDR3 DNA: TGTGCCAGCAGTCTTACGTTGGGGCGGTATGGCTACACCTTC; clone size: once; V gene: TRBV6-5; D gene: NA; J gene: TRBJ1-2
CDR3 protein: CASSPRTGGSTDTQYF; CDR3 DNA: TGTGCCAGCAGCCCACGAACGGGGGGAAGCACAGATACGCAGTATTTT; clone size: NA; V gene: TRBV4-2; D gene: TRBD2; J gene: TRBJ2-3
CDR3 protein: CASSIAGGGYNEQFF; CDR3 DNA: TGTGCCAGTAGTATTGCAGGGGGTGGCTACAATGAGCAGTTCTTC; clone size: NA; V gene: TRBV19; D gene: TRBD1; J gene: TRBJ2-1
CDR3 protein: CATSRGAQGGGQETQYF; CDR3 DNA: TGTGCCACCAGCAGAGGAGCCCAGGGAGGTGGCCAAGAGACCCAGTACTTC; clone size: once; V gene: TRBV15; D gene: NA; J gene: TRBJ2-5
CDR3 protein: CASGIQGPYEQYF; CDR3 DNA: TGTGCTAGTGGCATACAGGGGCCCTACGAGCAGTACTTC; clone size: NA; V gene: TRBV12-5; D gene: TRBD1; J gene: TRBJ2-7
CDR3 protein: CASSINTGVPQPQHF; CDR3 DNA: TGTGCCAGTAGTATTAATACAGGGGTCCCTCAGCCCCAGCATTTT; clone size: NA; V gene: TRBV19; D gene: TRBD1; J gene: TRBJ1-5
CDR3 protein: CASSQGGQGLGEKLFF; CDR3 DNA: TGTGCCAGCAGCCAAGGAGGACAGGGTTTAGGTGAAAAACTGTTTTTT; clone size: few; V gene: TRBV3-1/TRBV3-2; D gene: TRBD1; J gene: TRBJ1-4
CDR3 protein: CASSLVAGGNNSPLHF; CDR3 DNA: TGTGCCAGCAGCTTGGTGGCGGGGGGCAATAATTCACCCCTCCACTTT; clone size: NA; V gene: TRBV5-4; D gene: NA; J gene: TRBJ1-6
CDR3 protein: CASSLSGQGLHYEQYF; CDR3 DNA: TGTGCCAGCAGTTTATCCGGACAGGGTCTCCACTACGAGCAGTACTTC; clone size: few; V gene: TRBV27; D gene: TRBD1; J gene: TRBJ2-7
CDR3 protein: CSVEWKPGANVLTF; CDR3 DNA: TGCAGCGTTGAATGGAAGCCTGGGGCCAACGTCCTGACTTTC; clone size: once; V gene: TRBV29-1; D gene: NA; J gene: TRBJ2-6
CDR3 protein: CSDKDRNTGELFF; CDR3 DNA: TGCAGCGACAAGGACCGGAACACCGGGGAGCTGTTTTTT; clone size: NA; V gene: TRBV29-1; D gene: NA; J gene: TRBJ2-2
CDR3 protein: CASNRQGDGYTF; CDR3 DNA: TGTGCCAGCAACCGACAGGGGGACGGCTACACCTTC; clone size: NA; V gene: TRBV5-4; D gene: TRBD1; J gene: TRBJ1-2
CDR3 protein: CASSQDGGRGQNTEAFF; CDR3 DNA: TGTGCCAGCAGCCAAGATGGCGGCAGGGGGCAGAACACTGAAGCTTTCTTT; clone size: once; V gene: TRBV3-1/TRBV3-2; D gene: TRBD1; J gene: TRBJ1-1
CDR3 protein: CASSALGGNTGELFF; CDR3 DNA: TGTGCCAGCAGCGCCCTGGGGGGAAACACCGGGGAGCTGTTTTTT; clone size: NA; V gene: TRBV7-3; D gene: NA; J gene: TRBJ2-2
CDR3 protein: CAGEYEKLFF; CDR3 DNA: TGTGCAGGGGAGTACGAAAAACTGTTTTTT; clone size: NA; V gene: TRBV12-5; D gene: NA; J gene: TRBJ1-4
CDR3 protein: CASSLGGAGGYTEAFF; CDR3 DNA: TGTGCCAGCAGCTTAGGAGGGGCGGGCGGCTACACTGAAGCTTTCTTT; clone size: NA; V gene: TRBV11-2; D gene: NA; J gene: TRBJ1-1
CDR3 protein: CSVSGTYYGYTF; CDR3 DNA: TGCAGCGTTTCTGGGACATACTATGGCTACACCTTC; clone size: NA; V gene: TRBV29-1; D gene: NA; J gene: TRBJ1-2
CDR3 protein: CASSKTGGNEKLFF; CDR3 DNA: TGTGCCAGCAGCAAGACAGGGGGTAATGAAAAACTGTTTTTT; clone size: NA; V gene: TRBV7-6; D gene: TRBD1; J gene: TRBJ1-4
CDR3 protein: CASSSGLAGGTGELFF; CDR3 DNA: TGCGCCAGCAGCAGCGGACTAGCGGGGGGGACCGGGGAGCTGTTTTTT; clone size: NA; V gene: TRBV4-1; D gene: TRBD2; J gene: TRBJ2-2
CDR3 protein: CASSQDARTYTGELFF; CDR3 DNA: TGCGCCAGCAGCCAAGATGCGCGGACATACACCGGGGAGCTGTTTTTT; clone size: few; V gene: TRBV4-3; D gene: NA; J gene: TRBJ2-2
CDR3 protein: CASSLVSGNSPLHF; CDR3 DNA: TGTGCCAGCAGCTTAGTCTCGGGTAATTCACCCCTCCACTTT; clone size: NA; V gene: TRBV7-9; D gene: NA; J gene: TRBJ1-6